This TCR beta chain derives from a study of tissue T cells after allogeneic stem cell transplantation. The CDR3 is 13 residues long. V lost 0 bases and J lost 0, with 5 bases in between. CDR1 SGHLS and CDR2 HYDKME come from the germline V gene. About this clone: Its target is not known. The gene symbols are mouse symbols. The sequence runs out 1 residue before the end of the CDR3; the remainder is reconstructed from the germline J gene.

Time point reported: mouse harvest day 14 after allogeneic transplant. Mouse grafts combined 10^7 T-cell-depleted bone marrow cells with 10^6 splenic CD5+ T cells. Sequenced by immunoSEQ multiplex PCR; TCRdb stores in-frame clones only, minus some. The sample includes thousands of clones, approximately 53% of them seen just once. Points from the study as a whole: Shared clones across patients were few; motif clustering revealed tissue-specific shared signatures.

Sequenced material: gut tissue. This chain links TRBV12-2 with TRBJ2-7; no clear D gene. This clonotype was obtained from a female BALB/c mouse given C57BL/6 T cells with graft-versus-host disease after an allogeneic hematopoietic cell transplant. Partial CDR3 DNA: TGTGCCAGCTCTCTCGACAACTCCTATGAACAGTAC. Encoded protein: CASSLDNSYEQY. Given in full, the CDR3 is CASSLDNSYEQYF.